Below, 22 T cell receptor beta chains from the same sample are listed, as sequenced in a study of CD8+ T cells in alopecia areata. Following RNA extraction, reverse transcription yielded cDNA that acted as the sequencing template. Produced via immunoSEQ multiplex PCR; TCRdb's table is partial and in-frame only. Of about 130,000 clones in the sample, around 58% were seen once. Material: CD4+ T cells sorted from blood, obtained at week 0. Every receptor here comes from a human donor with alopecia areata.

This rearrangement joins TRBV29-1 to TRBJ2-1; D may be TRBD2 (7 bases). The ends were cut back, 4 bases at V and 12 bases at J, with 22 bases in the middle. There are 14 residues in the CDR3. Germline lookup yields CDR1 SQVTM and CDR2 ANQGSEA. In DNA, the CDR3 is TGCAGCGTTGGGGACATCCGCGGGGGATATGGGCAGTTCTTC. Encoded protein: CSVGDIRGGYGQFF.

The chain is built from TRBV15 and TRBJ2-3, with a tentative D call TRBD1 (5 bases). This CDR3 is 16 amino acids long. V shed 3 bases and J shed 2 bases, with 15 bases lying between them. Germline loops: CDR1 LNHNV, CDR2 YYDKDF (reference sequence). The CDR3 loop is CATSSGWGINTDTQYF. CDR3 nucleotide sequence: TGTGCCACCAGCAGCGGTTGGGGCATAAACACAGATACGCAGTATTTT. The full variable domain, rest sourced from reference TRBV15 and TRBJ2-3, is DAMVIQNPRYQVTQFGKPVTLSCSQTLNHNVMYWYQQKSSQAPKLLFHYYDKDFNNEADTPDNFQSRRPNTSFCFLDIRSPGLGDTAMYLCATSSGWGINTDTQYFGPGTRLTVL.

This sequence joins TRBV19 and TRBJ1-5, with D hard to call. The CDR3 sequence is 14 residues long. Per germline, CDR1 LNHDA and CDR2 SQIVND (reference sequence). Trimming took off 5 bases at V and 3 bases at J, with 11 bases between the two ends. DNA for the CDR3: TGTGCCAGTAGTGACCCCTCAATCAATCAGCCCCAGCATTTT. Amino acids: CASSDPSINQPQHF.

CDR3 sequence: CAYSGASGETQYF. CDR3 in DNA: TGTGCCTATTCGGGGGCCTCGGGGGAGACCCAGTACTTC. The rearrangement links TRBV30 to TRBJ2-5; possibly TRBD1 or TRBD2 for D (6 bases each). The CDR3 totals 13 residues. Trimming removed 7 bases at V and 5 bases at J, with 17 bases between. CDR1 and CDR2 (germline): GTSNPN, SVGIG (reference sequence).

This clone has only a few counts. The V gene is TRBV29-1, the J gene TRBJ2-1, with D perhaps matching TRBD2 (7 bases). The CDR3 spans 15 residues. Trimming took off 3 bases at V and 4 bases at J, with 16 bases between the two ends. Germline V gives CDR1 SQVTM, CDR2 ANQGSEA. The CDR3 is CSVDPMGGAYNEQFF. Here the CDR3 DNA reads TGCAGCGTTGACCCCATGGGGGGGGCTTACAATGAGCAGTTCTTC.

The CDR3 sequence: CSARAVLGYTF. As DNA, the CDR3 is TGCAGTGCTAGAGCGGTTCTTGGCTACACCTTC. The rearrangement links TRBV20-1 to TRBJ1-2; D ambiguous. This CDR3 is built from 11 residues. The V and J ends lost 1 base and 7 bases respectively, with 7 bases between them. Germline CDR1 reads DFQATT; CDR2 reads SNEGSKA (reference sequence).

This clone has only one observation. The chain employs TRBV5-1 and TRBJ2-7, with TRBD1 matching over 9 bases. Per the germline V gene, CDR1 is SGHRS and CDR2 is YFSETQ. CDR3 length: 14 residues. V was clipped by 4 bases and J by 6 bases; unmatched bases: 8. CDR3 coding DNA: TGCGCCAGCAGCGCAGGACAGGGGTTGCGCGAGCAGTACTTC. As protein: CASSAGQGLREQYF.

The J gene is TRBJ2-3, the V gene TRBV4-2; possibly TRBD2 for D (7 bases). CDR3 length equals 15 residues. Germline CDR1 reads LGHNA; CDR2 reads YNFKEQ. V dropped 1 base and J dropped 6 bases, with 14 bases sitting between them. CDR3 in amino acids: CASSQVTGGGDTQYF. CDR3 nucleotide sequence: TGTGCCAGCAGCCAAGTGACGGGGGGCGGGGATACGCAGTATTTT.

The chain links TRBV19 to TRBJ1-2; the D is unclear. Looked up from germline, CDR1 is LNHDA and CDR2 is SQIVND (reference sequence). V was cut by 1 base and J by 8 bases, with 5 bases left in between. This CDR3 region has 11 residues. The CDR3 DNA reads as TGTGCCAGTAGTATAGGTTCCGGCTACACCTTC. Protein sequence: CASSIGSGYTF.

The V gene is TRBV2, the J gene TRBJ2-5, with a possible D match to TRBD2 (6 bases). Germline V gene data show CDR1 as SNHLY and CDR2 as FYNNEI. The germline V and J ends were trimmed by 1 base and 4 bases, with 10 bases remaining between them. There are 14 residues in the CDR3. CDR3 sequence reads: CASSEGGGGETQYF. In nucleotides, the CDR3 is TGTGCCAGCAGTGAAGGTGGGGGAGGAGAGACCCAGTACTTC. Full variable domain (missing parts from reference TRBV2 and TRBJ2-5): EPEVTQTPSHQVTQMGQEVILRCVPISNHLYFYWYRQILGQKVEFLVSFYNNEISEKSEIFDDQFSVERPDGSNFTLKIRSTKLEDSAMYFCASSEGGGGETQYFGPGTRLLVL.

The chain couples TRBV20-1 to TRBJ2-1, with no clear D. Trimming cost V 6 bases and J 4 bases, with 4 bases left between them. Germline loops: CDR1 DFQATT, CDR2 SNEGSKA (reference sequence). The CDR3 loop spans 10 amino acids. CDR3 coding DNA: TGCAGTGCCATGTACAATGAGCAGTTCTTC. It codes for CSAMYNEQFF.

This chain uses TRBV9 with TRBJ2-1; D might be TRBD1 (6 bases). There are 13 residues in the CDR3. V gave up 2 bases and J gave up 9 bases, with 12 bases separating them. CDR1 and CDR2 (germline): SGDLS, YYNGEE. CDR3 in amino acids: CASSVRTALEQFF. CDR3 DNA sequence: TGTGCCAGCAGCGTCAGGACAGCCCTTGAGCAGTTCTTC.

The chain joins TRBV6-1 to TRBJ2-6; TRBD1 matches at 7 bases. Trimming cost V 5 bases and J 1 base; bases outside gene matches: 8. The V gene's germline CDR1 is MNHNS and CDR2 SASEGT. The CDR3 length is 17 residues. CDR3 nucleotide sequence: TGTGCCAGCAGTCAAGGAATGGGACAGTCTGGGGCCAACGTCCTGACTTTC. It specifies CASSQGMGQSGANVLTF.

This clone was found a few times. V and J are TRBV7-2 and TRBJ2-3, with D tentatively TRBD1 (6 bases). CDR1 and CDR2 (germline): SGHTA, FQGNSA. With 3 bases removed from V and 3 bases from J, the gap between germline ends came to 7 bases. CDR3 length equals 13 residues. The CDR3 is CASSFTGTDTQYF. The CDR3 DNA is TGTGCCAGCAGCTTCACAGGGACAGATACGCAGTATTTT.

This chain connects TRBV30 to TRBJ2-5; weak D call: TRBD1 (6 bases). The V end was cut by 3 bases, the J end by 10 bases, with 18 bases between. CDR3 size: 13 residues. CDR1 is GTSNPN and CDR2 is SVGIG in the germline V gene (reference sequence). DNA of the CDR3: TGTGCCTGGAGCAGGGGACCTCAAGTGGGCCAGTACTTC. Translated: CAWSRGPQVGQYF.

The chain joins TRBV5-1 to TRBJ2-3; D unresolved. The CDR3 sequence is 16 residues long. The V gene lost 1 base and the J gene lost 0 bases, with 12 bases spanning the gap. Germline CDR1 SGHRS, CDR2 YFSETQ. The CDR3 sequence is CASSLNPPTSTDTQYF. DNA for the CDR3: TGCGCCAGCAGCTTGAACCCGCCTACTAGCACAGATACGCAGTATTTT.

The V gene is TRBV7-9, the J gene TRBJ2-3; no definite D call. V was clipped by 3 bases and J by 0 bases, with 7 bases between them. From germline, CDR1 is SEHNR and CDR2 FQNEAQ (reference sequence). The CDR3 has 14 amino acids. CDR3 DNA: TGTGCCAGCAGCTTTGCATCAAGCACAGATACGCAGTATTTT. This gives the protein CASSFASSTDTQYF.

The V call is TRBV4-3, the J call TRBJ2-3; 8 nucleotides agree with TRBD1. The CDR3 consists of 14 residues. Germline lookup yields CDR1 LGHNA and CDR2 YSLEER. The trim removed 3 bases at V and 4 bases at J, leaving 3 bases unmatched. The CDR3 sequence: CASSHLDRADTQYF. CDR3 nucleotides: TGCGCCAGCAGCCATCTGGACAGGGCAGATACGCAGTATTTT.

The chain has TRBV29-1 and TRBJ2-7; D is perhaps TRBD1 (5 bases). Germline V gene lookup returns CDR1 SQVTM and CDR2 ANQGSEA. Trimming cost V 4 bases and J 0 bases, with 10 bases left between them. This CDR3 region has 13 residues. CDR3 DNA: TGCAGCGTTGTACAGGAAAGCTCCTACGAGCAGTACTTC. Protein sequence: CSVVQESSYEQYF.

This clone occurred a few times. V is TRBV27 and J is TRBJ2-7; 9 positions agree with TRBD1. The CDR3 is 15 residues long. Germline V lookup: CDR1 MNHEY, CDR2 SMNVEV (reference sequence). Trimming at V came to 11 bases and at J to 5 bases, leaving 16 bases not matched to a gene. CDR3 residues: CAGFQTWTGEDEQYF. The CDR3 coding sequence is TGTGCCGGCTTCCAAACCTGGACAGGGGAGGACGAGCAGTACTTC.

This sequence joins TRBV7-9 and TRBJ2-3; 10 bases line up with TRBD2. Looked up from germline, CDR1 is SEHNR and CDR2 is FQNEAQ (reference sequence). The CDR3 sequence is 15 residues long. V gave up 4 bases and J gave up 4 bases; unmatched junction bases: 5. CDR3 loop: CASSYLAGGADTQYF. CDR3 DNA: TGTGCCAGCAGCTACTTAGCGGGGGGCGCAGATACGCAGTATTTT.

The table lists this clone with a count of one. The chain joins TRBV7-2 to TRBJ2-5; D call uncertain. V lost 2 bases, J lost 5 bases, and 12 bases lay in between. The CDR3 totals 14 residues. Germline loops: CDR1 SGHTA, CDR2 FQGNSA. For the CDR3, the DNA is TGTGCCAGCAGCTTATACTCCGCTACGGAGACCCAGTACTTC. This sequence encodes CASSLYSATETQYF.